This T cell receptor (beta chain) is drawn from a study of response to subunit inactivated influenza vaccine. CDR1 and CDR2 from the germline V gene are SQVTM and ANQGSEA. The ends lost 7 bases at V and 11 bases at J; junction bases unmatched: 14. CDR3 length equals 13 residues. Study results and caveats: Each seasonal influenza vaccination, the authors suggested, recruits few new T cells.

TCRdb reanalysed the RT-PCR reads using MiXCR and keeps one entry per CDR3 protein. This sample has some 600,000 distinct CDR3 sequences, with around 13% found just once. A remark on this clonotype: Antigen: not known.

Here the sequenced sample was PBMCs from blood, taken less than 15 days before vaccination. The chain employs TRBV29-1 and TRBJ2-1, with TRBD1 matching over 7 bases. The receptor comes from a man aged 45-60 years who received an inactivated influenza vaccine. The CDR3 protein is CSAGDSLLSKQFF. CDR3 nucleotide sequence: TGCAGCGCAGGGGACAGCCTTTTGTCGAAGCAGTTCTTC.